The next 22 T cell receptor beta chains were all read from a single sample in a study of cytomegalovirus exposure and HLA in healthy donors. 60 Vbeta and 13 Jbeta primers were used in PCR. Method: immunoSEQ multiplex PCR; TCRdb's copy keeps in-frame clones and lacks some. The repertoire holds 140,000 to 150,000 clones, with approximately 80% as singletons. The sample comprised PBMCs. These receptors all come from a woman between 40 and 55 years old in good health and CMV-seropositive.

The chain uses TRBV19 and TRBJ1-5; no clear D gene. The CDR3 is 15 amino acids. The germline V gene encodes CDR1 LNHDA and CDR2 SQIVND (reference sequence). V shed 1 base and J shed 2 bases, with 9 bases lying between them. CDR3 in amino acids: CASSIVPEGNQPQHF. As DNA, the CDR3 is TGTGCCAGTAGTATAGTCCCAGAGGGCAATCAGCCCCAGCATTTT.

The CDR3 loop reads CASLGGAPMTEQFF. In nucleotides, the CDR3 is TGTGCCAGCTTGGGGGGGGCCCCGATGACCGAGCAGTTCTTC. The V and J genes are TRBV28 and TRBJ2-1, with D maybe TRBD2 (7 bases). Germline CDR1 is MDHEN and CDR2 is SYDVKM. CDR3 length: 14 amino acids. Between the trimmed V and J ends, which lost 8 bases and 10 bases, there was a span of 21 bases.

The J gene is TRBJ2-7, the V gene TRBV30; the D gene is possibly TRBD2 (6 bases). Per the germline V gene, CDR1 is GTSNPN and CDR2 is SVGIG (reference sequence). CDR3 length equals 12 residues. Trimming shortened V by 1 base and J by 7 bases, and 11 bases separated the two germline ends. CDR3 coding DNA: TGTGCCTGGAGTGCTGGGACTTTGGAGCAGTACTTC. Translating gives CAWSAGTLEQYF.

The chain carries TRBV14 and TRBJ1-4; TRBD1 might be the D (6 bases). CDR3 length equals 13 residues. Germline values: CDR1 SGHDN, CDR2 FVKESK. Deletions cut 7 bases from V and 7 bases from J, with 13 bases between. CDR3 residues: CASNRDIGEKLFF. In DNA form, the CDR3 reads TGTGCCAGCAACCGGGACATCGGTGAAAAACTGTTTTTT.

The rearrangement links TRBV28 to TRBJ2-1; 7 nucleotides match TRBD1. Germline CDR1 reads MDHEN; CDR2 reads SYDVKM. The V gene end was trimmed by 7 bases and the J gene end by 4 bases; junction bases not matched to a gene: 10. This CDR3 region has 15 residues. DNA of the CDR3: TGTGCCAGCACTACTTACCGGGACAGTTACAATGAGCAGTTCTTC. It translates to CASTTYRDSYNEQFF.

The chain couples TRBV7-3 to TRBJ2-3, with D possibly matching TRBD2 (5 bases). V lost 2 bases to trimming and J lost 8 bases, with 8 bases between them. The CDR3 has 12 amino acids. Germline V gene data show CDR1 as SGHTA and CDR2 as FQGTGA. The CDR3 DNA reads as TGTGCCAGCAGCTTAGGAGGCGGTACGCAGTATTTT. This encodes CASSLGGGTQYF.

The CDR3 here is CASSTRADFYNEQFF. Written as DNA, the CDR3 is TGTGCCAGTAGTACCCGAGCGGATTTTTACAATGAGCAGTTCTTC. The rearrangement uses TRBV19 and TRBJ2-1; maybe TRBD2 (5 bases). This CDR3 has 15 amino acids. Trimming shortened V by 4 bases and J by 4 bases, and 14 bases separated the two germline ends. Germline V gene data show CDR1 as LNHDA and CDR2 as SQIVND (reference sequence).

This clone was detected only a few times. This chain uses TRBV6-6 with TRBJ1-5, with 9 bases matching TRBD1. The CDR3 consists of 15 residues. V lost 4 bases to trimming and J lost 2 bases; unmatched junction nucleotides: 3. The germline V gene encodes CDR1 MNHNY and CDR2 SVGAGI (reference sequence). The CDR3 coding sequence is TGTGCCAGCAGTTCCCGGGACAGGGGCAATCAGCCCCAGCATTTT. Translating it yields CASSSRDRGNQPQHF.

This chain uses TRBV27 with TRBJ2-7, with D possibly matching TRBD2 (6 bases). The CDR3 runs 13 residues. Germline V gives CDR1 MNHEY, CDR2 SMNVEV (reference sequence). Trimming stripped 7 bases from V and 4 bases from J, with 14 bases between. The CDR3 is CASMGGASYEQYF. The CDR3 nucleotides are TGTGCCAGCATGGGCGGGGCTTCGTACGAGCAGTACTTC.

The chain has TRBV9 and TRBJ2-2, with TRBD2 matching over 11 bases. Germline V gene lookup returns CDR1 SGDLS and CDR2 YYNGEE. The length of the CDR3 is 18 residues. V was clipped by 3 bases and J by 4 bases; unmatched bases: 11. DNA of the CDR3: TGTGCCAGCAGCGAGCCGAGGGGACTAGCGGTTTTCACCGGGGAGCTGTTTTTT. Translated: CASSEPRGLAVFTGELFF.

CDR3 DNA: TGCGCCAGCAGTCAAATCATACAGGGGTTGAGTTACGAGCAGTACTTC. It is translated as CASSQIIQGLSYEQYF. The J gene is TRBJ2-7, the V gene TRBV23-1, with 7 bases fitting TRBD1. TRBV23-1 is an open reading frame whose function is uncertain. The CDR3 spans 16 residues. The V segment lost 2 bases and the J segment 4 bases; nucleotides outside the gene matches: 11.

CDR3 DNA: TGTGCCAGCAGCTCCGGGAACAATGAGCAGTTCTTC. Its protein product is CASSSGNNEQFF. The V and J genes are TRBV11-3 and TRBJ2-1, with D maybe TRBD2 (5 bases). CDR1 is SGHNT, CDR2 YENEEA, per germline. V lost 4 bases, J lost 5 bases, and 6 bases lay in between. This CDR3 has 12 amino acids.

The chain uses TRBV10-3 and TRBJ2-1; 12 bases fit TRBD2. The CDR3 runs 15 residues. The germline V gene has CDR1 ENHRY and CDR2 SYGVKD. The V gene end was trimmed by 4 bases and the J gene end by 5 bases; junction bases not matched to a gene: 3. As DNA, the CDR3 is TGTGCCATCAGTGGGACTAGCGGGAACGACAATGAGCAGTTCTTC. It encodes CAISGTSGNDNEQFF.

For the CDR3, the DNA is TGTGCCAGCAGTGAAATGGCCGGGACAGGGTTCGTGCAGTACTTC. This translates into CASSEMAGTGFVQYF. The chain combines TRBV27 with TRBJ2-7, with TRBD1 matching over 9 bases. The CDR3 spans 15 residues. CDR1 and CDR2 from the germline V gene are MNHEY and SMNVEV (reference sequence). Trimming removed 5 bases from V and 9 bases from J; junction bases left unmatched: 14.

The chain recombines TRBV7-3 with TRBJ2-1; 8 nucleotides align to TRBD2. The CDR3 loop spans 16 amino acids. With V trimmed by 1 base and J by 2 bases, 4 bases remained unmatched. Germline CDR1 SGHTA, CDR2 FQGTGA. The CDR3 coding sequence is TGTGCCAGCAGCTTAATCGGCGGGGGGCCCTACAATGAGCAGTTCTTC. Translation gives CASSLIGGGPYNEQFF.

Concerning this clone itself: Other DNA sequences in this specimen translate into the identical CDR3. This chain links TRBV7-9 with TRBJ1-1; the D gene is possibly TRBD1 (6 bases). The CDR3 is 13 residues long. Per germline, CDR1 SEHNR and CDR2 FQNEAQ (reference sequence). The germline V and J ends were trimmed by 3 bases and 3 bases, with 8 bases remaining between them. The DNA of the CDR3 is TGTGCCAGCAGCTTGGACAGAGACACTGAAGCTTTCTTT. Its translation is CASSLDRDTEAFF.

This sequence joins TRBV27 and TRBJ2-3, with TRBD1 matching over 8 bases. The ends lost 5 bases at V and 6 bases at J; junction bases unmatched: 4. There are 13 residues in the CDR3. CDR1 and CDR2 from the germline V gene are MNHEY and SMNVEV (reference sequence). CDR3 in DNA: TGTGCCAGCAGTCCCTACAGGGGGGATACGCAGTATTTT. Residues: CASSPYRGDTQYF.

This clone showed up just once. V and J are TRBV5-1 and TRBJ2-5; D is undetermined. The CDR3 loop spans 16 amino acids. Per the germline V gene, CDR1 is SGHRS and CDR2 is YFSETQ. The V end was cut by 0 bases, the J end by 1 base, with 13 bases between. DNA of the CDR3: TGCGCCAGCAGCTTGGTTGGTAGCCCCACCCAAGAGACCCAGTACTTC. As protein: CASSLVGSPTQETQYF.

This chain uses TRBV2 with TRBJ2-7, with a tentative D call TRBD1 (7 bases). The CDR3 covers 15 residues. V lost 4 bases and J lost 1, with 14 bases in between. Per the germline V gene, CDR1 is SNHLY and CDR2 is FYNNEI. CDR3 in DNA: TGTGCCAGCAGTGGAGGACAGGACTATTCCTACGAGCAGTACTTC. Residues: CASSGGQDYSYEQYF. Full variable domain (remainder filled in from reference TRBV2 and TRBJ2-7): EPEVTQTPSHQVTQMGQEVILRCVPISNHLYFYWYRQILGQKVEFLVSFYNNEISEKSEIFDDQFSVERPDGSNFTLKIRSTKLEDSAMYFCASSGGQDYSYEQYFGPGTRLTVT.

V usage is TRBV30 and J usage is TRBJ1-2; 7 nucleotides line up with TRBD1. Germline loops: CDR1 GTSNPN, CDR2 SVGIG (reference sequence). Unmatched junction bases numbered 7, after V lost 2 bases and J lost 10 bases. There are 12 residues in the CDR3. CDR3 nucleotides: TGTGCCTGGAGTTCAGGGCAGGGGGTCTACACCTTC. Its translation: CAWSSGQGVYTF.

The CDR3 nucleotides read TGCGCCAGCAGCACCCCTGTCGAGGCTAGCGGGGGGAGGGGGCAGTTCTTC. Amino acid sequence: CASSTPVEASGGRGQFF. V gene TRBV5-1 combines with J gene TRBJ2-1, with 11 bases identical to TRBD2. V shed 4 bases, J shed 12 bases, and the junction held 18 bases outside the gene matches. The CDR3 loop spans 17 amino acids. Germline V gene data show CDR1 as SGHRS and CDR2 as YFSETQ.

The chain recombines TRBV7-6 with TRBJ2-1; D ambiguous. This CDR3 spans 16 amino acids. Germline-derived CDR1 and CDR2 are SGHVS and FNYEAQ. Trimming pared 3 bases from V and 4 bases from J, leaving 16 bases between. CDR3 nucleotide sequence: TGTGCCAGCAGCTTGATAGGAGAGTCCCAATACAATGAGCAGTTCTTC. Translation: CASSLIGESQYNEQFF.